This TCR beta chain was identified during a study of circulating and synovial CD4+ cells in juvenile arthritis. General observations from the study: CPL and bulk CD4 samples differed at least tenfold in T cell genomes.

The protocol was immunoSEQ multiplex PCR, while the TCRdb copy is restricted to in-frame clones and leaves out a portion. This table holds 30,000 to 35,000 clones, roughly 95% found once. The count of this clone is one. Antigen unknown. The germline V gene has CDR1 DFQATT and CDR2 SNEGSKA (reference sequence). The CDR3 has 11 residues. The origin of this receptor is a human donor with juvenile idiopathic arthritis. Sequenced material: CD4+ T cells from blood. V is TRBV20-1 and J is TRBJ2-5; D possibly corresponds to TRBD1 (6 bases). The J call is doubtful: the DNA matches TRBJ2-7 better. DNA of the CDR3: TGCAGTGCTAGAGGGGGGCACGAGCAGTACTTC. It codes for CSARGGHEQYF.